Listed here are 32 T cell receptor beta chains from one sample, sequenced in a study of PD-1 blockade in classical Hodgkin lymphoma. The method was immunoSEQ multiplex PCR; TCRdb's version includes in-frame clones alone and lacks a portion of them. The sample comprises 35,000 to 45,000 clones, 85% to 90% of which are singletons, and more than 6.5% rests with the top ten. Exposure to brentuximab vedotin varied, and each patient had relapsed following autologous stem cell transplantation. The sequencing used peripheral blood mononuclear cells (PBMCs), collected before the second cycle of nivolumab. Receptors were obtained from a human donor with classical Hodgkin lymphoma.

This sequence joins TRBV27 and TRBJ2-2; D call uncertain. Germline V gene lookup returns CDR1 MNHEY and CDR2 SMNVEV (reference sequence). V gave up 5 bases and J gave up 0 bases, with 7 bases separating them. The CDR3 is made up of 14 amino acids. DNA for the CDR3: TGTGCCAGCAGTCCCGGTACGAACACCGGGGAGCTGTTTTTT. Translating gives CASSPGTNTGELFF.

The J gene is TRBJ2-5, the V gene TRBV14, with 10 bases identical to TRBD1. Trimming cost V 2 bases and J 5 bases; bases outside gene matches: 8. The CDR3 spans 16 residues. The germline CDR1 and CDR2 sequences are SGHDN and FVKESK. The CDR3 coding sequence is TGTGCCAGCAGCCAAACAAGCGGGACAGGGGAGGAGACCCAGTACTTC. This translates into CASSQTSGTGEETQYF.

V is TRBV6-6 and J is TRBJ2-7; TRBD2 matches 14 bases. Unmatched junction bases numbered 6, after V lost 5 bases and J lost 6 bases. Germline V gives CDR1 MNHNY, CDR2 SVGAGI (reference sequence). This CDR3 is 15 amino acids long. The CDR3 spells CASSHRLAGGGEQYF. CDR3 in DNA: TGTGCCAGCAGTCACCGACTAGCGGGAGGGGGCGAGCAGTACTTC.

The rearrangement joins TRBV29-1 to TRBJ1-1; D is perhaps TRBD1 (5 bases). Germline loops: CDR1 SQVTM, CDR2 ANQGSEA. Between the trimmed V and J ends, which lost 4 bases and 2 bases, there was a span of 17 bases. This CDR3 contains 15 residues. CDR3: CSVGWGLYGNTEAFF. In DNA, the CDR3 is TGCAGCGTTGGATGGGGGTTGTACGGTAACACTGAAGCTTTCTTT.

This clone was recorded only once. This chain links TRBV7-9 with TRBJ2-1; 9 nucleotides match TRBD2. The CDR3 length is 15 residues. Germline V gives CDR1 SEHNR, CDR2 FQNEAQ (reference sequence). With V trimmed by 7 bases and J by 4 bases, 8 bases remained unmatched. CDR3 sequence reads: CASNRLTSGYNEQFF. In nucleotides, the CDR3 is TGTGCCAGCAATAGGTTGACTAGCGGATACAATGAGCAGTTCTTC.

The chain employs TRBV10-2 and TRBJ2-2; tentative D call: TRBD1 (9 bases). The germline gives CDR1 WSHSY, CDR2 SAAADI. CDR3 length: 17 residues. The V gene lost 11 bases and the J gene lost 8 bases, with 30 bases spanning the gap. CDR3 nucleotides: TGCGCCGGAACCGGGACAGGGTCAGCGGGAGTGTTTGGGGAGCTGTTTTTT. Translating it yields CAGTGTGSAGVFGELFF.

The chain employs TRBV7-8 and TRBJ2-6, with unresolved D. The CDR3 consists of 16 residues. Germline CDR1 and CDR2: SGHVS and FQNEAQ. V lost 5 bases, J lost 0 bases, and 11 bases lay in between. CDR3 in DNA: TGTGCCAGCAGCCGCGGCTCCGCCTCTGGGGCCAACGTCCTGACTTTC. It encodes CASSRGSASGANVLTF.

The V and J genes are TRBV4-2 and TRBJ1-1; no firm D call. The V end was cut by 3 bases, the J end by 0 bases, with 5 bases between. The CDR3 covers 13 residues. Germline values: CDR1 LGHNA, CDR2 YNFKEQ. DNA of the CDR3: TGTGCCAGCAGCCATGGGGTGAACACTGAAGCTTTCTTT. It is translated as CASSHGVNTEAFF.

The V call is TRBV6-1, the J call TRBJ1-3; the D gene is possibly TRBD1 (6 bases). Trimming pared 6 bases from V and 1 base from J, leaving 13 bases between. The CDR3 spans 15 residues. Germline loops: CDR1 MNHNS, CDR2 SASEGT. DNA of the CDR3: TGTGCCAGCAGACCCTCGGGGGCGTCTGGAAACACCATATATTTT. Its protein is CASRPSGASGNTIYF.

V and J are TRBV5-8 and TRBJ2-5, with D unclear. Trimming removed 1 base from V and 5 bases from J, with 15 bases in between. The CDR3 spans 15 residues. From germline, CDR1 is SGHTS and CDR2 YDEGEE. The CDR3 here is CASSLSLGITETQYF. In DNA, the CDR3 is TGTGCCAGCAGCTTGAGTTTGGGGATTACGGAGACCCAGTACTTC.

This clone was observed a handful of times. The chain has TRBV9 and TRBJ2-7, with D perhaps TRBD2 (6 bases). CDR1 and CDR2 (germline): SGDLS, YYNGEE. The CDR3 has 14 residues. Trimming removed 0 bases from V and 3 bases from J, with 10 bases in between. The CDR3 DNA reads as TGTGCCAGCAGCGTAGAGGGGACTGACTACGAGCAGTACTTC. It yields the protein CASSVEGTDYEQYF.

V usage is TRBV6-5 and J usage is TRBJ2-5; TRBD2 aligns across 10 bases. The germline V gene encodes CDR1 MNHEY and CDR2 SVGAGI. V was clipped by 2 bases and J by 5 bases; unmatched bases: 5. This CDR3 region has 15 residues. CDR3 bases: TGTGCCAGCAGTTACGACGGGACTAGCGTGGAGACCCAGTACTTC. It encodes CASSYDGTSVETQYF.

The gene calls are TRBV5-1 and TRBJ2-1, with D unclear. Trimming removed 0 bases at V and 5 bases at J, with 9 bases between. The CDR3 has 14 amino acids. Germline V gene sequence: CDR1 SGHRS, CDR2 YFSETQ. CDR3 protein: CASSLGSQNNEQFF. The DNA for the CDR3 is TGCGCCAGCAGCTTGGGGAGCCAAAACAATGAGCAGTTCTTC.

The chain employs TRBV27 and TRBJ2-1, with TRBD2 identical over 10 bases. The CDR3 extends over 14 amino acids. The germline V gene has CDR1 MNHEY and CDR2 SMNVEV (reference sequence). Unmatched junction bases numbered 3, after V lost 6 bases and J lost 4 bases. The DNA for the CDR3 is TGTGCCAGCAGCCTAGCGGGAGTTTACAATGAGCAGTTCTTC. Translating gives CASSLAGVYNEQFF.

The chain couples TRBV9 to TRBJ2-5, with D maybe TRBD2 (5 bases). Between the trimmed V and J ends, which lost 0 bases and 11 bases, there was a span of 11 bases. The germline V gene encodes CDR1 SGDLS and CDR2 YYNGEE. The CDR3 runs to 12 residues. DNA of the CDR3: TGTGCCAGCAGCGTAGGAGTGGGAGAGCAGTACTTC. Residues: CASSVGVGEQYF.

The chain couples TRBV25-1 to TRBJ2-4; weak D call: TRBD2 (5 bases). Germline CDR1 MGHDK, CDR2 SYGVNS. Deletions cut 5 bases from V and 0 bases from J, with 14 bases between. The CDR3 extends over 16 amino acids. The CDR3 DNA sequence: TGTGCCAGCAGTAGCCCCGGGGTCCTAGCCAAAAACATTCAGTACTTC. Its translation is CASSSPGVLAKNIQYF.

V gene TRBV19 combines with J gene TRBJ2-1; TRBD2 aligns across 11 bases. CDR3 length: 18 residues. Germline V gene sequence: CDR1 LNHDA, CDR2 SQIVND (reference sequence). V trimming: 0 bases; J trimming: 3 bases; junction bases outside the gene matches: 7. The CDR3 protein is CASSIDWASGRLYNEQFF. The CDR3 DNA reads TGTGCCAGTAGTATAGATTGGGCTAGCGGGAGGCTCTACAATGAGCAGTTCTTC.

The V and J genes are TRBV19 and TRBJ2-1, with D maybe TRBD2 (6 bases). V was trimmed by 5 bases and J by 5 bases, leaving 7 bases between them. CDR3 length: 12 amino acids. Germline values: CDR1 LNHDA, CDR2 SQIVND (reference sequence). The CDR3 protein is CASSWGDNEQFF. In nucleotides, the CDR3 is TGTGCCAGTAGTTGGGGGGACAATGAGCAGTTCTTC.

This rearrangement joins TRBV5-1 to TRBJ2-7; tentatively, D is TRBD2 (6 bases). The length of the CDR3 is 12 residues. In germline, CDR1 is SGHRS, CDR2 YFSETQ. V lost 0 bases and J lost 11, with 12 bases in between. CDR3 residues: CASSLEEGPKYF. CDR3 bases: TGCGCCAGCAGCTTGGAGGAGGGGCCCAAGTACTTC.

J is TRBJ2-3 and V is TRBV2; a weak D match, TRBD2 (6 bases). CDR3 length: 16 residues. V was shortened by 4 bases and J by 1 base, with 15 bases between the two germline ends. Germline CDR1 is SNHLY and CDR2 is FYNNEI. The CDR3 region has the DNA TGTGCCAGCAGTGGAACCCTAGCGAAAGGCACAGATACGCAGTATTTT. Amino acid sequence: CASSGTLAKGTDTQYF.

This clone has a single count. J is TRBJ1-1 and V is TRBV6-5; a weak D match, TRBD1 (5 bases). In germline, CDR1 is MNHEY, CDR2 SVGAGI. The germline V and J ends were trimmed by 2 bases and 7 bases, with 17 bases remaining between them. The CDR3 is made up of 15 amino acids. The CDR3 region has the DNA TGTGCCAGCAGTTACACCTCCAAGGGACGGCTTGAAGCTTTCTTT. Its protein product is CASSYTSKGRLEAFF.

V gene TRBV28 combines with J gene TRBJ2-3; 11 bases are a match to TRBD2. This CDR3 is built from 16 residues. V was pared by 5 bases and J by 1 base, with 5 bases of the junction left unmatched. The germline CDR1 and CDR2 sequences are MDHEN and SYDVKM. The CDR3 nucleotides are TGTGCCAGCAGTCCAACTAGCGGGAGCCGCACAGATACGCAGTATTTT. This codes for CASSPTSGSRTDTQYF.

This clone was found a few times. The chain is built from TRBV7-9 and TRBJ2-5; TRBD2 agrees at 9 bases. The CDR3 has 15 amino acids. Per germline, CDR1 SEHNR and CDR2 FQNEAQ (reference sequence). With V trimmed by 4 bases and J by 5 bases, 8 bases remained unmatched. The chain's CDR3 is CASSSPLSGSETQYF. The CDR3 DNA reads TGTGCCAGCAGCTCCCCCCTTAGCGGGAGCGAGACCCAGTACTTC.

The CDR3 loop is CASSLSPPVNTIYF. CDR3 nucleotide sequence: TGCGCCAGCAGCTTGAGCCCCCCTGTAAACACCATATATTTT. The rearrangement joins TRBV5-1 to TRBJ1-3; the D is unclear. The germline V gene encodes CDR1 SGHRS and CDR2 YFSETQ. V lost 1 base, J lost 6 bases, and 11 bases lay in between. This CDR3 region has 14 residues.

This rearrangement joins TRBV6-5 to TRBJ2-7; D unresolved. CDR1 and CDR2 from the germline V gene are MNHEY and SVGAGI. V gave up 5 bases and J gave up 2 bases, with 7 bases separating them. The CDR3 has 12 residues. The CDR3 DNA follows: TGTGCCAGCAGTCCCGGTGCCTACGAGCAGTACTTC. This translates into CASSPGAYEQYF.

V gene TRBV5-1 combines with J gene TRBJ2-1; 11 bases map to TRBD1. The CDR3 totals 16 residues. V dropped 4 bases and J dropped 15; count of bases not matched to a gene: 18. Germline V gene sequence: CDR1 SGHRS, CDR2 YFSETQ. The CDR3 region has the DNA TGCGCCAGCAGCGCACTCTGGGGGACAGGGGGAGAGGGACGGTTCTTC. Translated, it gives CASSALWGTGGEGRFF. The whole variable domain, filled in from reference TRBV5-1 and TRBJ2-1, reads KAGVTQTPRYLIKTRGQQVTLSCSPISGHRSVSWYQQTPGQGLQFLFEYFSETQRNKGNFPGRFSGRQFSNSRSEMNVSTLELGDSALYLCASSALWGTGGEGRFFGPGTRLTVL.

The chain joins TRBV5-4 to TRBJ2-1; 9 bases line up with TRBD2. Germline V gene lookup returns CDR1 SGHNT and CDR2 YYREEE (reference sequence). The V gene end was trimmed by 4 bases and the J gene end by 4 bases; junction bases not matched to a gene: 6. CDR3 length: 15 residues. CDR3 in DNA: TGTGCCAGCAGCCCCGGGACTAGCACGTACAATGAGCAGTTCTTC. It is translated as CASSPGTSTYNEQFF.

Only a few counts were recorded for this clone. This chain joins TRBV27 and TRBJ1-2; 12 bases agree with TRBD1. Germline V CDR1 and CDR2: MNHEY, SMNVEV (reference sequence). The CDR3 loop spans 16 amino acids. Losses at the gene ends were 5 bases for V and 7 bases for J; bases not matched to a gene: 11. Here the CDR3 reads CASSPRDRGLFGGYTF. DNA for the CDR3: TGTGCCAGCAGTCCAAGGGACAGGGGGCTCTTCGGTGGCTACACCTTC.

The DNA of the CDR3 is TGTGCCAGCAGGGCGGGGACTAGCGGTCCACCTACCTACAATGAGCAGTTCTTC. Translated, it gives CASRAGTSGPPTYNEQFF. The chain links TRBV7-9 to TRBJ2-1; 11 bases fit TRBD2. There are 18 residues in the CDR3. Germline lookup yields CDR1 SEHNR and CDR2 FQNEAQ (reference sequence). After removal of 6 bases from V and 2 bases from J, the junction contained 12 bases not matched to a gene. The variable domain in full, completed from reference TRBV7-9 and TRBJ2-1, reads DTGVSQNPRHKITKRGQNVTFRCDPISEHNRLYWYRQTLGQGPEFLTYFQNEAQLEKSRLLSDRFSAERPKGSFSTLEIQRTEQGDSAMYLCASRAGTSGPPTYNEQFFGPGTRLTVL.

CDR3 DNA sequence: TGTGCCAGCAGTTTATTCCCAGGGTCTTTGTACGAGCAGTACTTC. It codes for CASSLFPGSLYEQYF. The rearrangement joins TRBV27 to TRBJ2-7; weak D call: TRBD1 (5 bases). The CDR3 sequence is 15 residues long. Trimming took 1 base from V and 4 from J, leaving 14 bases between them. Germline values: CDR1 MNHEY, CDR2 SMNVEV (reference sequence).

J is TRBJ2-5 and V is TRBV5-1, with 12 bases lining up with TRBD2. CDR1 SGHRS and CDR2 YFSETQ come from the germline V gene. The CDR3 sequence is 16 residues long. V gave up 1 base and J gave up 2 bases; unmatched junction bases: 3. The CDR3 here is CASSLRTSGMQETQYF. Here the CDR3 DNA reads TGCGCCAGCAGCTTGCGGACTAGCGGGATGCAAGAGACCCAGTACTTC.

The rearrangement joins TRBV28 to TRBJ2-6; D possibly uses TRBD1 or TRBD2 (5 bases each). There are 16 residues in the CDR3. Trimming removed 6 bases from V and 0 bases from J, with 12 bases in between. Germline V gene data show CDR1 as MDHEN and CDR2 as SYDVKM. For the CDR3, the DNA is TGTGCCAGCAGCGGGACCTTCTACTCTGGGGCCAACGTCCTGACTTTC. Translated, it gives CASSGTFYSGANVLTF.